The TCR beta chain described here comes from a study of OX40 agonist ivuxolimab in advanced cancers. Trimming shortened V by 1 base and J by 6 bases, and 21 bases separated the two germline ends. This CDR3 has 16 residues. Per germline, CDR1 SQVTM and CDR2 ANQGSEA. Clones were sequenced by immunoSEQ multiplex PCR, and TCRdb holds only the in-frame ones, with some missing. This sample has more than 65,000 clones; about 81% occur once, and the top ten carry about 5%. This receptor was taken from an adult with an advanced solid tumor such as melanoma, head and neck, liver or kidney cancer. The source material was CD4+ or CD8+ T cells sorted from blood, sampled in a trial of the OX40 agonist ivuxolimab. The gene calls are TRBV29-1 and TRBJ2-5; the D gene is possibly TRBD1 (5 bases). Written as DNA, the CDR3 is TGCAGCGTTGAAGGGACAATGCTAATGGATTTGAAGACCCAGTACTTC. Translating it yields CSVEGTMLMDLKTQYF.